This TCR beta chain is drawn from a study of Ad26.COV2.S vaccination and SARS-CoV-2 variants. Germline V lookup: CDR1 MNHEY, CDR2 SVGAGI. The CDR3 contains 13 residues. Trimming took 8 bases from V and 6 from J, leaving 14 bases between them. As regards this clone: Its target is unknown.

Repertoires were generated with immunoSEQ multiplex PCR, while TCRdb's copy carries only in-frame clones and drops some. The repertoire holds hundreds of thousands of clones, 89% seen once, with around 1.5% in the top ten. Whole-study results and caveats: Substantial breadth was reported for post-vaccination spike-specific CD8+ and CD4+ T cells.

Indicated treatment: about 20 received Ad26.COV2.S at low or high dose, single or two shots; about 5 received placebo; per-sample allocation not given. After the first vaccine or placebo injection, samples were drawn on day 63. This sequence joins TRBV6-5 and TRBJ2-4; the D is unclear. This sample comprised peripheral blood, obtained in a trial of Ad26.COV2.S vaccine versus placebo. The TCR originated in a person aged 18 to 59 who received the Ad26.COV2.S COVID-19 vaccine or a placebo. Here the CDR3 DNA reads TGTGCCAGCTCCGTAGGGTGGGGAAACATTCAGTACTTC. Residues: CASSVGWGNIQYF.